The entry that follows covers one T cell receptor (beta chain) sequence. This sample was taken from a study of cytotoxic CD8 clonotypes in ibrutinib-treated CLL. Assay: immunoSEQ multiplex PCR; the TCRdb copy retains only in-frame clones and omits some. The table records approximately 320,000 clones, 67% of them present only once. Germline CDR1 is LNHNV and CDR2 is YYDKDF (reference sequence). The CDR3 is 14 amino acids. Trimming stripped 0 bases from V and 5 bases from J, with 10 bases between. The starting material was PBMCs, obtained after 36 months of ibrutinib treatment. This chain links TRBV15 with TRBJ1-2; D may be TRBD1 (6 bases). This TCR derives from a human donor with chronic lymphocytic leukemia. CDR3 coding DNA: TGTGCCACCAGCAGAGAACAGGGCCTGTATGGCTACACCTTC. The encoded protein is CATSREQGLYGYTF.